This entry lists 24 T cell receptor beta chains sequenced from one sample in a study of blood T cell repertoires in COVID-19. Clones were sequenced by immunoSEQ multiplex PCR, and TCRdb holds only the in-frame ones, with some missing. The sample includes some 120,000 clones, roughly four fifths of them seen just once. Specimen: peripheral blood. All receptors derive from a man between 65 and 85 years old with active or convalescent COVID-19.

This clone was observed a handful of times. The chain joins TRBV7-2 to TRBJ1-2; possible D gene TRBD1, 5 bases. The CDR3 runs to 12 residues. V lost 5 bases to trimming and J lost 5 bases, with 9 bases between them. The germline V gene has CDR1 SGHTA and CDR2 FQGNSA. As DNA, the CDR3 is TGTGCCAGCAGCACCGACAGATATGGCTACACCTTC. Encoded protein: CASSTDRYGYTF.

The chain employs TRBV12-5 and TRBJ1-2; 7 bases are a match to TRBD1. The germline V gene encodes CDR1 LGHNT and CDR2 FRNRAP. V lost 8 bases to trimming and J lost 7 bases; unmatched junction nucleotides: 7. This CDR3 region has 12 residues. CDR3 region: CASSQGPAGYTF. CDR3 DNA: TGTGCTAGTTCACAGGGGCCTGCTGGCTACACCTTC.

The CDR3 loop reads CASSSGAGSYNSPLHF. The DNA of the CDR3 is TGTGCCAGCAGCTCAGGGGCCGGGTCCTATAATTCACCCCTCCACTTT. The rearrangement uses TRBV7-6 and TRBJ1-6, with a weak D call TRBD1 (6 bases). V lost 4 bases and J 1 base, leaving 11 bases between the germline ends. The V gene's germline CDR1 is SGHVS and CDR2 FNYEAQ. The length of the CDR3 is 16 residues.

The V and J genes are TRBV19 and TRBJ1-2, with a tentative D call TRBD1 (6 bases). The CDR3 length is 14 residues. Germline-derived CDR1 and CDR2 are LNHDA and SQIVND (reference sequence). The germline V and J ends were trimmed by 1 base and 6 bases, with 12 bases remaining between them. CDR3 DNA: TGTGCCAGTAGTATAGCCAAAACAGGGAATGGCTACACCTTC. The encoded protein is CASSIAKTGNGYTF.

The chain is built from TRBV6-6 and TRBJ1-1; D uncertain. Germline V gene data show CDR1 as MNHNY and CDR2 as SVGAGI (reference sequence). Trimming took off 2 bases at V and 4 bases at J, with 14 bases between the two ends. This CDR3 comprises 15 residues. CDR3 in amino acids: CASSYLNRRGTEAFF. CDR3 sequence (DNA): TGTGCCAGCAGTTACCTAAACAGACGGGGCACTGAAGCTTTCTTT.

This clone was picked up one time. CDR3 coding DNA: TGTGCCAGCAGCGGAACAGGGCTCAATGAGCAGTTCTTC. Residues: CASSGTGLNEQFF. V gene TRBV5-5 combines with J gene TRBJ2-1, with D perhaps matching TRBD1 (6 bases). The CDR3 has 13 residues. Between the trimmed V and J ends, which lost 4 bases and 6 bases, there was a span of 11 bases. Germline V CDR1 and CDR2: SGHKS, YYEKEE (reference sequence).

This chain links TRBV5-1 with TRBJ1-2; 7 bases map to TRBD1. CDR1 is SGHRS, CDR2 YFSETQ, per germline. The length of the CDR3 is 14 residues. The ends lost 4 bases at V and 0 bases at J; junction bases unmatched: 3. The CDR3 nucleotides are TGCGCCAGCAGCCTGACAGGGTCTAACTATGGCTACACCTTC. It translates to CASSLTGSNYGYTF.

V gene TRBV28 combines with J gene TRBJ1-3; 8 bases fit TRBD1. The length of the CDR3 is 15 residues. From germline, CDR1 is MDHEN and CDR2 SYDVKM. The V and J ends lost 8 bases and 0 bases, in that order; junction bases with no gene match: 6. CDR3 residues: CASADRGLSGNTIYF. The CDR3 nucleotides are TGTGCCAGCGCCGACAGGGGCCTCTCTGGAAACACCATATATTTT.

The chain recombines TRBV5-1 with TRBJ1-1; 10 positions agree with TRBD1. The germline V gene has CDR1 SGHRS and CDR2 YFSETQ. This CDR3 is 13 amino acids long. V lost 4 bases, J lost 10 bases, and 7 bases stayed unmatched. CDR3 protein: CASSADRGRGAFF. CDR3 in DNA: TGCGCCAGCAGCGCCGACAGGGGGCGAGGAGCTTTCTTT.

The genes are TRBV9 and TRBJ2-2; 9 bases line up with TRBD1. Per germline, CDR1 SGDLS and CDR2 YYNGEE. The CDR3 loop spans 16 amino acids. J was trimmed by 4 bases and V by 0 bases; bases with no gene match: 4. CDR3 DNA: TGTGCCAGCAGCGTAGGGGGACAGGGCGGCACCGGGGAGCTGTTTTTT. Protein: CASSVGGQGGTGELFF.

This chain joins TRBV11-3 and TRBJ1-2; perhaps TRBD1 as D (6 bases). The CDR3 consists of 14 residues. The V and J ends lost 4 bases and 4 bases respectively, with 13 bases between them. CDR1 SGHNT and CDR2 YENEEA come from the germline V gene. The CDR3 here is CASSSDSYSYGYTF. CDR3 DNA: TGTGCCAGCAGCTCGGACAGCTACAGCTATGGCTACACCTTC. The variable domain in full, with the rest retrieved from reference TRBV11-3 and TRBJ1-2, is EAGVVQSPRYKIIEKKQPVAFWCNPISGHNTLYWYLQNLGQGPELLIRYENEEAVDDSQLPKDRFSAERLKGVDSTLKIQPAELGDSAVYLCASSSDSYSYGYTFGSGTRLTVV.

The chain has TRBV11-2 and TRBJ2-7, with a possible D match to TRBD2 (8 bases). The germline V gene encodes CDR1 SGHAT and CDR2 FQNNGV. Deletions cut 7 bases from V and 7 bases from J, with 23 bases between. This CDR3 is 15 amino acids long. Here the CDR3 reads CASTRGGGAGGEQYF. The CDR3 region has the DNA TGTGCCAGCACCCGGGGGGGCGGGGCAGGGGGAGAGCAGTACTTC.

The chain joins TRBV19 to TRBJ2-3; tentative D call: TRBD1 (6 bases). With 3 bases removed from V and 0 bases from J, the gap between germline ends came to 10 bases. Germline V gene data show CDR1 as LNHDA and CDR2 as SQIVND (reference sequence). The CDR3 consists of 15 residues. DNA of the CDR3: TGTGCCAGTAGTATTGGTGGACAGAGCACAGATACGCAGTATTTT. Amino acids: CASSIGGQSTDTQYF.

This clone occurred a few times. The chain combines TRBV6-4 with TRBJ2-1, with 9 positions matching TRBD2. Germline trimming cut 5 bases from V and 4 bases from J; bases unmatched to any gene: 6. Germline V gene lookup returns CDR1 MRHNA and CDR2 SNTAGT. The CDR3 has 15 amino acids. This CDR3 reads CASSQLAGSYNEQFF. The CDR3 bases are TGTGCCAGCAGTCAACTAGCGGGCTCGTACAATGAGCAGTTCTTC.

The DNA for the CDR3 is TGTGCCAGCAGCGTAGGACGGGACACTGAAGCTTTCTTT. Amino acid sequence: CASSVGRDTEAFF. The chain has TRBV9 and TRBJ1-1; the D is unclear. The CDR3 is 13 amino acids. Trimming removed 0 bases at V and 3 bases at J, with 6 bases between. Looked up from germline, CDR1 is SGDLS and CDR2 is YYNGEE.

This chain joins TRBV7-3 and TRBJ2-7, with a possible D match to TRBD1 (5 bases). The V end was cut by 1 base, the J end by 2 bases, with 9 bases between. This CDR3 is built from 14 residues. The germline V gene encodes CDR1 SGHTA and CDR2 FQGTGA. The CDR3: CASSLSSGTYEQYF. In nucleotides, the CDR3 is TGTGCCAGCAGCTTAAGCTCAGGGACCTACGAGCAGTACTTC. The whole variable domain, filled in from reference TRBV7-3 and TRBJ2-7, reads GAGVSQTPSNKVTEKGKYVELRCDPISGHTALYWYRQSLGQGPEFLIYFQGTGAADDSGLPNDRFFAVRPEGSVSTLKIQRTERGDSAVYLCASSLSSGTYEQYFGPGTRLTVT.

The chain's CDR3 is CASSQVGSGRNEQYF. For the CDR3, the DNA is TGTGCCAGCAGCCAAGTGGGTAGCGGGAGAAACGAGCAGTACTTC. The chain uses TRBV4-2 and TRBJ2-7; 9 bases map to TRBD2. CDR3 length: 15 residues. V dropped 1 base and J dropped 5; count of bases not matched to a gene: 6. Germline V lookup: CDR1 LGHNA, CDR2 YNFKEQ.

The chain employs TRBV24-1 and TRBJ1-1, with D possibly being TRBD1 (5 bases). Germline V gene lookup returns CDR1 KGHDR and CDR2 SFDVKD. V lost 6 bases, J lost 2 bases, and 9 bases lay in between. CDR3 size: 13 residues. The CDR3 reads CATSRGDNTEAFF. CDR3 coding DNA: TGTGCCACCAGTCGGGGGGACAACACTGAAGCTTTCTTT.

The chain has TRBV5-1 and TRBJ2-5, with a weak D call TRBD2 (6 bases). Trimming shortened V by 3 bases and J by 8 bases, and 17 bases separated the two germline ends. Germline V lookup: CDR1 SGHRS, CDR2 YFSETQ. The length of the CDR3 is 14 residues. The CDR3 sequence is CASSYGGDVSTQYF. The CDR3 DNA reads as TGCGCCAGCAGCTACGGAGGGGATGTTTCTACCCAGTACTTC.

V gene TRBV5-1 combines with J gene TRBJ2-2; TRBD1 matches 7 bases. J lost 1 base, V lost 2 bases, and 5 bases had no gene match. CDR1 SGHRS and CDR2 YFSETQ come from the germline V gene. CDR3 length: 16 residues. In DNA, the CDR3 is TGCGCCAGCAGCTTACAGGGGATGCAGAACACCGGGGAGCTGTTTTTT. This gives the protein CASSLQGMQNTGELFF.

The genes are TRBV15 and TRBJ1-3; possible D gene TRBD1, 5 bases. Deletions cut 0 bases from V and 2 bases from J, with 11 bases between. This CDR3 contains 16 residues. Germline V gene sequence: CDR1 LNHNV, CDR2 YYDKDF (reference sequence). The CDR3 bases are TGTGCCACCAGCAGAGACCCCCGGGGGACTGGAAACACCATATATTTT. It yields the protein CATSRDPRGTGNTIYF.

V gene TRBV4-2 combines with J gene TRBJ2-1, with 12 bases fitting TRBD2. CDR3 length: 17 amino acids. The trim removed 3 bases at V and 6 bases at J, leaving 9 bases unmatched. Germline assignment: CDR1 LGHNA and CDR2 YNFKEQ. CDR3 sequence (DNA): TGTGCCAGCAGCCAGTACACTAGCGGGGGGACGGTCAATGAGCAGTTCTTC. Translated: CASSQYTSGGTVNEQFF.

The CDR3 sequence is CASSIVLAGGHEQFF. CDR3 sequence (DNA): TGTGCCAGTAGTATAGTATTAGCGGGGGGGCATGAGCAGTTCTTC. The chain recombines TRBV19 with TRBJ2-1, with 11 bases fitting TRBD2. The V and J ends lost 1 base and 8 bases, in that order; junction bases with no gene match: 4. Germline V gene data show CDR1 as LNHDA and CDR2 as SQIVND (reference sequence). This CDR3 contains 15 residues.

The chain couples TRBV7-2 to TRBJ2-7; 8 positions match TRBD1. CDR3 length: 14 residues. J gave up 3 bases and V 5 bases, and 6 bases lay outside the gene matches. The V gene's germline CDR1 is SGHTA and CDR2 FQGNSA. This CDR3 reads CASSTGTGHYEQYF. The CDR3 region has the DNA TGTGCCAGCAGCACCGGGACAGGCCACTACGAGCAGTACTTC.